A single sample gave rise to the 11 T cell receptor beta chains below, sequenced in a study of shared T cell receptors in the human thymus. The data were produced by immunoSEQ multiplex PCR, yet TCRdb's version contains in-frame clones alone and is incomplete. Of 650,000 to 950,000 clones listed, approximately 83% were seen once; the top ten hold under 0.012%. The data also belong to a second study, concerning human thymus T cells.

Sequencing was carried out using thymocytes. The receptors were sampled from a girl in the first two years of life with a congenital heart defect.

The chain carries TRBV4-3 and TRBJ1-2; maybe TRBD1 (6 bases). CDR3 size: 16 residues. Germline-derived CDR1 and CDR2 are LGHNA and YSLEER. Trimming cost V 0 bases and J 5 bases, with 16 bases left between them. The CDR3 DNA sequence: TGCGCCAGCAGCCAAGATTTTAGGACAGCGCCTTATGGCTACACCTTC. This gives the protein CASSQDFRTAPYGYTF.

The chain carries TRBV5-1 and TRBJ2-5, with a possible D match to TRBD1 (6 bases). The CDR3 is made up of 14 amino acids. CDR1 SGHRS and CDR2 YFSETQ come from the germline V gene. V was clipped by 4 bases and J by 7 bases, with 17 bases between them. CDR3 protein: CASSHHRVDVTQYF. The CDR3 region has the DNA TGCGCCAGCAGCCATCACAGGGTCGATGTGACCCAGTACTTC.

The chain has TRBV10-3 and TRBJ1-6; the D is unclear. V lost 0 bases to trimming and J lost 10 bases, with 10 bases between them. Germline values: CDR1 ENHRY, CDR2 SYGVKD. This CDR3 has 14 amino acids. CDR3 residues: CAISESLFRSPLHF. In nucleotides, the CDR3 is TGTGCCATCAGTGAGTCTCTTTTTCGGTCACCCCTCCACTTT.

This clone was counted once. The DNA for the CDR3 is TGTGCCAGTAGTAGCCACGGGACAGGGGTCTGGGCCCGAATGGGGGAACTGTTTTTT. Protein sequence: CASSSHGTGVWARMGELFF. This sequence joins TRBV19 and TRBJ1-4; TRBD1 agrees at 10 bases. This CDR3 comprises 19 residues. J lost 12 bases, V lost 4 bases, and 23 bases had no gene match. Per the germline V gene, CDR1 is LNHDA and CDR2 is SQIVND (reference sequence).

The V call is TRBV9, the J call TRBJ1-3; D perhaps matches TRBD1 (6 bases). The V end lost 1 base, the J end lost 5 bases, and 13 bases lay between the germline ends. The CDR3 spans 15 residues. CDR1 is SGDLS, CDR2 YYNGEE, per germline. The CDR3 loop reads CASSVRGGERNTIYF. CDR3 nucleotides: TGTGCCAGCAGCGTACGGGGGGGCGAAAGAAACACCATATATTTT.

This chain joins TRBV5-1 and TRBJ2-3, with TRBD2 matching over 10 bases. J gave up 1 base and V 0 bases, and 2 bases lay outside the gene matches. Germline CDR1 reads SGHRS; CDR2 reads YFSETQ. This CDR3 has 16 residues. The CDR3 loop is CASSLVLAGGTDTQYF. The CDR3 DNA is TGCGCCAGCAGCTTGGTTCTAGCGGGGGGCACAGATACGCAGTATTTT. The whole variable domain, filled in from reference TRBV5-1 and TRBJ2-3, reads KAGVTQTPRYLIKTRGQQVTLSCSPISGHRSVSWYQQTPGQGLQFLFEYFSETQRNKGNFPGRFSGRQFSNSRSEMNVSTLELGDSALYLCASSLVLAGGTDTQYFGPGTRLTVL.

This clone was counted a single time. V gene TRBV5-1 combines with J gene TRBJ1-2; D may be TRBD1 (5 bases). Germline V CDR1 and CDR2: SGHRS, YFSETQ. Trimming pared 5 bases from V and 7 bases from J, leaving 9 bases between. This CDR3 is 11 amino acids long. CDR3 amino acids: CASRTVSGYTF. The CDR3, as DNA: TGCGCCAGCAGGACAGTATCTGGCTACACCTTC. The full variable domain, rest sourced from reference TRBV5-1 and TRBJ1-2, is KAGVTQTPRYLIKTRGQQVTLSCSPISGHRSVSWYQQTPGQGLQFLFEYFSETQRNKGNFPGRFSGRQFSNSRSEMNVSTLELGDSALYLCASRTVSGYTFGSGTRLTVV.

The chain links TRBV4-1 to TRBJ2-7; 9 bases match TRBD1. J was trimmed by 4 bases and V by 4 bases; bases with no gene match: 8. The CDR3 is 15 residues long. Germline CDR1 is MGHRA and CDR2 is YSYEKL. CDR3 nucleotides: TGCGCCAGCAGCCGAGGGACAGGGTTTGAGTACGAGCAGTACTTC. Translated, it gives CASSRGTGFEYEQYF.

V gene TRBV19 combines with J gene TRBJ2-1; D is perhaps TRBD1 (8 bases). This CDR3 is built from 17 residues. V gave up 8 bases and J gave up 1 base, with 21 bases separating them. Germline-derived CDR1 and CDR2 are LNHDA and SQIVND (reference sequence). CDR3 coding DNA: TGTGCCAGTCAAACAGGGGGGGCTAAATATTCCTACAATGAGCAGTTCTTC. This translates into CASQTGGAKYSYNEQFF.

This chain joins TRBV7-9 and TRBJ2-5, with 7 nucleotides matching TRBD1. J lost 0 bases, V lost 5 bases, and 12 bases had no gene match. CDR1 and CDR2 from the germline V gene are SEHNR and FQNEAQ (reference sequence). This CDR3 is built from 17 residues. The CDR3 protein is CASSARGTVKYQETQYF. Here the CDR3 DNA reads TGTGCCAGCAGCGCAAGGGGGACAGTGAAGTACCAAGAGACCCAGTACTTC.

The J gene is TRBJ2-3, the V gene TRBV7-6; 10 nucleotides line up with TRBD1. The CDR3 totals 14 residues. V shed 1 base and J 5 bases; nucleotides not matched to a gene: 0. The germline V gene encodes CDR1 SGHVS and CDR2 FNYEAQ. As DNA, the CDR3 is TGTGCCAGCAGCTTAGGGACAGGGGGAGATACGCAGTATTTT. Its protein is CASSLGTGGDTQYF.